The T cell receptor (beta chain) described here comes from a study of cytomegalovirus exposure and HLA in healthy donors. Study details: Of all 380 or so donors who were genotyped, roughly 81% belonged to the Caucasian-associated ancestry cluster.

As concerns this clone: Antigen specificity is unknown.

PCR involved 60 Vbeta and 13 Jbeta primers. The assay was immunoSEQ multiplex PCR, and TCRdb's table has in-frame clones only and misses some. This sample's clone table lists 100,000 to 150,000 clones. This CDR3 spans 16 amino acids. Germline CDR1 reads SEHNR; CDR2 reads FQNEAQ (reference sequence). Trimming shortened V by 2 bases and J by 0 bases, and 12 bases separated the two germline ends. The study's findings and limits: CMV serostatus was the only recorded immune exposure for donors.

Material for sequencing was PBMCs. This TCR was recovered from a middle-aged woman in good health and CMV-seronegative. The genes are TRBV7-9 and TRBJ2-3; perhaps TRBD2 as D (6 bases). Written as DNA, the CDR3 is TGTGCCAGCAGCTTAAGTAGGGGACTCAGCACAGATACGCAGTATTTT. As protein: CASSLSRGLSTDTQYF. The full variable domain, with the rest looked up from reference TRBV7-9 and TRBJ2-3, is DTGVSQNPRHKITKRGQNVTFRCDPISEHNRLYWYRQTLGQGPEFLTYFQNEAQLEKSRLLSDRFSAERPKGSFSTLEIQRTEQGDSAMYLCASSLSRGLSTDTQYFGPGTRLTVL.